This TCR beta chain was retrieved from a study of blood T cell repertoires in COVID-19. Study at large: Researchers got acute and convalescent COVID-19 samples from the United States, Italy and Spain. The cDNA or gDNA used as material had been derived from T cells, B-cell-depleted T cells, or PBMCs.

CDR3 length: 13 amino acids. The germline CDR1 and CDR2 sequences are MDHEN and SYDVKM. Trimming cost V 3 bases and J 4 bases, with 6 bases left between them. Study members were between about 18 and 95 years old and lived in 24 US regions. Authors' processing steps: Nucleated cell counts were estimated from reference gene primer amplification. Here immunoSEQ multiplex PCR was the method, and the copy in TCRdb shows in-frame clones only, minus some. D and trimming were read from the DNA, whereas the V and J calls and clone size are those reported in that table. The repertoire holds 120,000 to 150,000 clones, with about 80% as singletons.

The TCR comes from a man aged 45-65 years in a cohort exposed to, infected with or recovered from COVID-19 (not recorded which). The sample comprised PBMCs or T cells enriched from blood (not recorded which). The chain employs TRBV28 and TRBJ1-4; D is unresolved. CDR3 in amino acids: CASSFGGNEKLFF. The CDR3 nucleotides read TGTGCCAGCAGTTTTGGCGGTAATGAAAAACTGTTTTTT.